A single T cell receptor (beta chain) is shown here with its context. This sample is drawn from a study of cytomegalovirus exposure and HLA in healthy donors. Both 60 Vbeta primers and 13 Jbeta primers went into the PCR. As originally analysed: Tens of millions of unique TCR beta chains, roughly 11 million of them shared, were counted by a later analysis. Using immunoSEQ multiplex PCR, the repertoire was profiled, and TCRdb retains in-frame clones only, with some absent. Clone size and V and J calls were adopted from that table, with D and trimming inferred from the DNA. The sample lists roughly 140,000 clones, roughly 79% seen once, with roughly 9.7% in the top ten. The CDR3 is 11 amino acids. CDR1 is SQVTM, CDR2 ANQGSEA, per germline. V lost 8 bases and J lost 5, with 10 bases in between.

This chain links TRBV29-1 with TRBJ2-1; the D is unclear. The sample consisted of PBMCs. The receptor comes from a woman between 55 and 75 years old in good health and CMV-seropositive. CDR3 amino acids: CSLRRNNEQFF. Written as DNA, the CDR3 is TGCAGCCTAAGGAGAAACAATGAGCAGTTCTTC.